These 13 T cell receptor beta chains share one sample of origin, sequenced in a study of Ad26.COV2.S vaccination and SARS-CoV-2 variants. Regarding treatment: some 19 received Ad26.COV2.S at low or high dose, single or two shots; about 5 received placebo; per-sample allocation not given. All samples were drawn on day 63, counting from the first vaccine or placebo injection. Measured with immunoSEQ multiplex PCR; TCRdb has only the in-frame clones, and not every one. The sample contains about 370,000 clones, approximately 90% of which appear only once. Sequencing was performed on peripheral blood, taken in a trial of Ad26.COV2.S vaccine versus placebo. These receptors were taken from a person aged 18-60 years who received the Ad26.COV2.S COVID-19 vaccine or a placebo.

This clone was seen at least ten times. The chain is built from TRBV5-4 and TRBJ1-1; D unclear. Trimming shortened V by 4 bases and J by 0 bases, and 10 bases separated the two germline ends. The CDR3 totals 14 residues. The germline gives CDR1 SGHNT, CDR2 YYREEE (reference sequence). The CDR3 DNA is TGTGCCAGCAGCCGTCCTTTCATGAACACTGAAGCTTTCTTT. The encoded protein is CASSRPFMNTEAFF.

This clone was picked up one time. CDR3 nucleotide sequence: TGCGCCAGCAGCTCCAGCCTCTCTGGAAACACCATATATTTT. Amino acid sequence: CASSSSLSGNTIYF. The chain joins TRBV4-3 to TRBJ1-3; D unclear. Germline CDR1 is LGHNA and CDR2 is YSLEER. Trimming stripped 5 bases from V and 0 bases from J, with 8 bases between. This CDR3 is 14 amino acids long.

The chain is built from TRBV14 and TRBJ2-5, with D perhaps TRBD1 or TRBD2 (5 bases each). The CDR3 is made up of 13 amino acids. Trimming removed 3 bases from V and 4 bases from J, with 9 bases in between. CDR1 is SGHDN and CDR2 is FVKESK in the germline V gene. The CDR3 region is CASSHRERETQYF. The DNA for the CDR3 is TGTGCCAGCAGCCACAGGGAGAGAGAGACCCAGTACTTC.

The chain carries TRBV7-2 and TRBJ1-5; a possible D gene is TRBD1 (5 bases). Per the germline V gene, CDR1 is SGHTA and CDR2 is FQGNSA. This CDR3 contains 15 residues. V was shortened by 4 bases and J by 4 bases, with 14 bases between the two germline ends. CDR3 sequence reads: CASSYDSSPNQPQHF. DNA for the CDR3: TGTGCCAGCAGCTACGACAGCTCACCTAATCAGCCCCAGCATTTT.

CDR3: CASSSSSYEQYF. For the CDR3, the DNA is TGTGCCAGCAGCAGTAGCTCCTACGAGCAGTACTTC. The rearrangement links TRBV2 to TRBJ2-7; D call uncertain. This CDR3 is 12 amino acids long. V gave up 6 bases and J gave up 0 bases, with 6 bases separating them. Germline V CDR1 and CDR2: SNHLY, FYNNEI. The whole variable domain, remainder taken from reference TRBV2 and TRBJ2-7, is EPEVTQTPSHQVTQMGQEVILRCVPISNHLYFYWYRQILGQKVEFLVSFYNNEISEKSEIFDDQFSVERPDGSNFTLKIRSTKLEDSAMYFCASSSSSYEQYFGPGTRLTVT.

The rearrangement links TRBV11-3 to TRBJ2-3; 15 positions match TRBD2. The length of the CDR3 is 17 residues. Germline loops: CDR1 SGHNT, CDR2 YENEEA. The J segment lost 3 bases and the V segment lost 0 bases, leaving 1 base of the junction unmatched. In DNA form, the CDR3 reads TGTGCCAGCAGCTTAGAAGGGACTAGCGGGGGGACAGATACGCAGTATTTT. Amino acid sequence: CASSLEGTSGGTDTQYF.

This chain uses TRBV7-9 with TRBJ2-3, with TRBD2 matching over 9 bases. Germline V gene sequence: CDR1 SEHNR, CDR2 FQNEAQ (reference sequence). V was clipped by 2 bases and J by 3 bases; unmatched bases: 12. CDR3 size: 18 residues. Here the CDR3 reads CASSLYPGGGARTDTQYF. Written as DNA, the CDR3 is TGTGCCAGCAGCTTATATCCGGGCGGGGGGGCCAGGACAGATACGCAGTATTTT.

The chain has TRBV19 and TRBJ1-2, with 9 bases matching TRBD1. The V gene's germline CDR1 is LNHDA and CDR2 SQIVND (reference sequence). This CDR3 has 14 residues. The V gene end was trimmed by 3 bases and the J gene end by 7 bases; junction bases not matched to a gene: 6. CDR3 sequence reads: CASSIRDRASGYTF. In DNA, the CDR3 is TGTGCCAGTAGTATTAGGGACAGGGCCTCTGGCTACACCTTC.

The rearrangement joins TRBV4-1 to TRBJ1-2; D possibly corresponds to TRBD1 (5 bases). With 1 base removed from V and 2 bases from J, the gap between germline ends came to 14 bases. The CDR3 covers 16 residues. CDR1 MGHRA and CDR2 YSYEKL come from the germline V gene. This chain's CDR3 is CASSQGPKGRNYGYTF. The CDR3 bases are TGCGCCAGCAGCCAAGGTCCGAAGGGACGGAACTATGGCTACACCTTC.

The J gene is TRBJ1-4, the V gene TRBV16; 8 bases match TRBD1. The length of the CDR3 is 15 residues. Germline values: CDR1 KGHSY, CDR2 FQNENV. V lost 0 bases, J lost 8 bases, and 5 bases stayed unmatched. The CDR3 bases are TGTGCCAGCAGCCAATCGGACAGGGCCCGAGAAAAACTGTTTTTT. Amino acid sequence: CASSQSDRAREKLFF.

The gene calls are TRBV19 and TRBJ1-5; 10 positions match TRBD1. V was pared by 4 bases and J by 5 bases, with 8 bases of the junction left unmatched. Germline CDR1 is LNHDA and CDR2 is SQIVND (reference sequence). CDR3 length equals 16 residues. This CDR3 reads CASSNPSGQGDQPQHF. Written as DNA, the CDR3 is TGTGCCAGTAGTAACCCCTCCGGACAGGGGGATCAGCCCCAGCATTTT. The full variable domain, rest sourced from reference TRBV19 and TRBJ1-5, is DGGITQSPKYLFRKEGQNVTLSCEQNLNHDAMYWYRQDPGQGLRLIYYSQIVNDFQKGDIAEGYSVSREKKESFPLTVTSAQKNPTAFYLCASSNPSGQGDQPQHFGDGTRLSIL.

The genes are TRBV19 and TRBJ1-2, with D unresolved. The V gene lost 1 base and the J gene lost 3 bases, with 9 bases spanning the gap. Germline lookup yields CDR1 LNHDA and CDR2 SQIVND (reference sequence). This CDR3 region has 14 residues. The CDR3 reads CASSIVRLDYGYTF. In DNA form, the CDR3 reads TGTGCCAGTAGTATAGTAAGACTCGACTATGGCTACACCTTC.

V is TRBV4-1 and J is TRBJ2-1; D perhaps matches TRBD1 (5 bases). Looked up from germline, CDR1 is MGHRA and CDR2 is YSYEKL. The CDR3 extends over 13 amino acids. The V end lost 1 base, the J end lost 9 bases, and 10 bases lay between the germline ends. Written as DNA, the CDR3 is TGCGCCAGCAGCCAAGTTTCAAGGGGTGAGCAGTTCTTC. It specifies CASSQVSRGEQFF.